What follows are 19 T cell receptor beta chains derived from one specimen sequenced in a study of metastatic and nonmetastatic thyroid tumors. MiXCR reprocessed the PCR reads for TCRdb. The table records 89,000 or so clones, approximately 9% of them present only once. Patients underwent thyroid surgery, and none had received any treatment before it. The sample taken for sequencing was blood. These receptors were collected from a female donor with papillary thyroid cancer or a benign thyroid nodule (not recorded which). Some clones in this sample may be carry-over from other donors' samples.

This clone was counted a few times. The CDR3 protein is CASSLPQGTGNTIYF. The DNA of the CDR3 is TGTGCCAGCAGCTTACCCCAGGGAACCGGAAACACCATATATTTT. The chain couples TRBV7-8 to TRBJ1-3; weak D call: TRBD1 (5 bases). Germline CDR1 SGHVS, CDR2 FQNEAQ. Trimming stripped 2 bases from V and 4 bases from J, with 12 bases between. The CDR3 contains 15 residues.

This clone was recorded at least ten times. This chain joins TRBV2 and TRBJ1-2; no reliable D call. Deletions cut 7 bases from V and 6 bases from J, with 15 bases between. Looked up from germline, CDR1 is SNHLY and CDR2 is FYNNEI. The CDR3 totals 13 residues. The CDR3 is CASTVEVLHGYTF. Here the CDR3 DNA reads TGTGCCAGCACTGTAGAGGTTCTTCATGGCTACACCTTC.

This clone came up many times. The chain recombines TRBV28 with TRBJ2-1; TRBD1 matches at 12 bases. The germline gives CDR1 MDHEN, CDR2 SYDVKM. The CDR3 is 16 residues long. V shed 3 bases and J 4 bases; nucleotides not matched to a gene: 4. The CDR3 DNA sequence: TGTGCCAGCAGTTTGAGGGGACAGGGGGCTTACAATGAGCAGTTCTTC. Its protein product is CASSLRGQGAYNEQFF. The variable domain in full, completed from reference TRBV28 and TRBJ2-1, reads DVKVTQSSRYLVKRTGEKVFLECVQDMDHENMFWYRQDPGLGLRLIYFSYDVKMKEKGDIPEGYSVSREKKERFSLILESASTNQTSMYLCASSLRGQGAYNEQFFGPGTRLTVL.

This clone was counted ten times or more. V is TRBV20-1 and J is TRBJ1-1, with unresolved D. CDR3 length equals 15 residues. V was shortened by 0 bases and J by 1 base, with 12 bases between the two germline ends. CDR1 and CDR2 from the germline V gene are DFQATT and SNEGSKA (reference sequence). The CDR3 protein is CSARDGRKRNTEAFF. CDR3 nucleotide sequence: TGCAGTGCTAGAGATGGGAGGAAGAGGAACACTGAAGCTTTCTTT.

A word on this clone: Relative to the germline gene, one junction end is altered; a read error may explain this. V usage is TRBV27 and J usage is TRBJ1-4; no definite D call. CDR1 is MNHEY and CDR2 is SMNVEV in the germline V gene (reference sequence). The CDR3 has 17 amino acids. CDR3 residues: CASSPNSIQRINENLFF. CDR3 coding DNA: TGTGCCAGCAGTCCCAACTCTATACAGCGCATTAATGAAAACCTGTTTTTT.

This clone showed up many times. The chain recombines TRBV27 with TRBJ2-3; a weak D match, TRBD1 (6 bases). V dropped 5 bases and J dropped 10 bases, with 25 bases sitting between them. The CDR3 covers 16 residues. Germline CDR1 and CDR2: MNHEY and SMNVEV (reference sequence). CDR3 DNA: TGTGCCAGCAGTCCAGGCCTGACAGGCCCTGGCTTTGCGCAGTATTTT. It yields the protein CASSPGLTGPGFAQYF.

This clone was recorded a few times. In nucleotides, the CDR3 is TGTGCCAGCAGCCCCTGGGACAGTAACATTCAGTACTTC. It yields the protein CASSPWDSNIQYF. The rearrangement uses TRBV7-6 and TRBJ2-4, with 7 bases matching TRBD1. From germline, CDR1 is SGHVS and CDR2 FNYEAQ. The CDR3 is 13 residues long. After removal of 5 bases from V and 7 bases from J, the junction contained 5 bases not matched to a gene.

As to this clone: A much larger clonotype is one base distant, so this may be a read error. The chain has TRBV10-3 and TRBJ2-5; D is possibly TRBD1 or TRBD2 (5 bases each). The CDR3 has 18 residues. Deletions cut 0 bases from V and 4 bases from J, with 21 bases between. The germline V gene encodes CDR1 ENHRY and CDR2 SYGVKD. The CDR3 DNA reads TGTGCCATCAGTGAGTCGGGACCCGGACTGACCCGAGCAGAGACCCAGTACTTC. It yields the protein CAISESGPGLTRAETQYF.

This clone was observed many times. The CDR3 DNA sequence: TGTGCCAGCAGCAGGACACCTCCAGTTTATTATGGCTACACCTTC. Translated, it gives CASSRTPPVYYGYTF. V is TRBV27 and J is TRBJ1-2; perhaps TRBD1 as D (5 bases). The CDR3 extends over 15 amino acids. Germline CDR1 is MNHEY and CDR2 is SMNVEV (reference sequence). V was clipped by 6 bases and J by 5 bases, with 19 bases between them.

For this clone: A much larger clone is a single base away; this may be a read error. The V call is TRBV2, the J call TRBJ2-1; D gene ambiguous. This CDR3 comprises 14 residues. Germline V CDR1 and CDR2: SNHLY, FYNNEI. The CDR3 here is CASSDPSQTNEQLF. The CDR3 DNA follows: TGTGCCAGCAGTGATCCGTCACAGACAAATGAGCAGCTCTTC.

The chain uses TRBV6-1 and TRBJ2-7; 9 bases agree with TRBD1. Germline trimming cut 10 bases from V and 5 bases from J; bases unmatched to any gene: 21. Per the germline V gene, CDR1 is MNHNS and CDR2 is SASEGT. This CDR3 is 17 amino acids long. As DNA, the CDR3 is TGTGCCACCGCCCGGCCGAACCGAGGACAGGGGTACCACGAGCAGTACTTC. This gives the protein CATARPNRGQGYHEQYF.

Of note for this clone: It may be a read error: a sequence one base away is much more abundant. This chain uses TRBV14 with TRBJ1-5; weak D call: TRBD1 (5 bases). Trimming shortened V by 4 bases and J by 7 bases, and 11 bases separated the two germline ends. Germline CDR1 reads SGHDN; CDR2 reads FVKESK. The CDR3 is made up of 13 amino acids. The CDR3 nucleotides read TGTGCCAGCAGCCGACAGTGTTACCAGCCCCAGCATTTT. This encodes CASSRQCYQPQHF.

The table lists this clone with many counts. The chain has TRBV25-1 and TRBJ1-2; 8 nucleotides agree with TRBD1. Germline loops: CDR1 MGHDK, CDR2 SYGVNS. Losses at the gene ends were 9 bases for V and 6 bases for J; bases not matched to a gene: 3. The CDR3 sequence is 11 residues long. CDR3 protein: CARTGVNGYTF. The DNA for the CDR3 is TGTGCCAGGACAGGGGTGAATGGCTACACCTTC.

This clone was counted many times. The chain recombines TRBV5-1 with TRBJ1-2; possibly TRBD1 for D (6 bases). Trimming took 4 bases from V and 2 from J, leaving 15 bases between them. Germline V lookup: CDR1 SGHRS, CDR2 YFSETQ. The CDR3 runs to 15 residues. The CDR3 spells CASSGGGGRNYGYTF. The CDR3 DNA reads as TGCGCCAGCAGCGGCGGCGGGGGGCGGAACTATGGCTACACCTTC.

In DNA, the CDR3 is TGCGCCAGCAGCCAAGATCGAGGGACTGAAGCTTTCTTT. It is translated as CASSQDRGTEAFF. The V gene is TRBV4-1, the J gene TRBJ1-1; no definite D call. The germline CDR1 and CDR2 sequences are MGHRA and YSYEKL. The CDR3 has 13 residues. V lost 0 bases to trimming and J lost 5 bases, with 7 bases between them.

To note about this clone: The junction departs from the called germline gene at one end, perhaps through a read error. The chain recombines TRBV5-4 with TRBJ2-5; D is ambiguous. The CDR3 runs 12 residues. Germline V gives CDR1 SGHNT, CDR2 YYREEE (reference sequence). In DNA form, the CDR3 reads TGTGTCAGCAGCCGGGTTCAAGAGACCCAGTACTTC. Protein sequence: CVSSRVQETQYF.

This clone was seen repeatedly, ten times or more. The chain uses TRBV27 and TRBJ2-2, with TRBD1 as a possible D gene (5 bases). From germline, CDR1 is MNHEY and CDR2 SMNVEV (reference sequence). The CDR3 has 14 amino acids. Trimming removed 4 bases at V and 5 bases at J, with 11 bases between. The CDR3 loop is CASSYRGDTGELFF. The CDR3 nucleotides are TGTGCCAGCAGTTATAGGGGTGATACCGGGGAGCTGTTTTTT.

At least ten counts were recorded for this clone. This sequence joins TRBV24-1 and TRBJ1-2, with a tentative D call TRBD1 (6 bases). Trimming took off 5 bases at V and 2 bases at J, with 20 bases between the two ends. The CDR3 has 17 residues. Germline V gives CDR1 KGHDR, CDR2 SFDVKD. CDR3 sequence (DNA): TGTGCCACCAGTGCCCCTGATGGTGGGGGCCCGAACTATGGCTACACCTTC. Protein: CATSAPDGGGPNYGYTF.

V gene TRBV5-1 combines with J gene TRBJ2-7, with D perhaps matching TRBD1 or TRBD2 (5 bases each). The CDR3 length is 15 residues. Trimming left V 4 bases short and J 0 bases short, with 14 bases between. The V gene's germline CDR1 is SGHRS and CDR2 YFSETQ. The CDR3 DNA follows: TGCGCCAGCAGCGGTTCAGGGAGCGGCTCCTACGAGCAGTACTTC. Protein product: CASSGSGSGSYEQYF.